One and the same sample provided the 18 T cell receptor beta chains below, sequenced in a study of tumor-infiltrating lymphocytes in primary liver carcinoma. Co-extraction yielded RNA and DNA from 20-30 mg of unsorted bulk tissue. A constant-region primer served to make TCR beta cDNA from about 490 ng total RNA. Libraries of TCR beta came from three nested multiplex PCR rounds with slightly modified ARM-PCR. PCR rounds one and two used TRBV1-TRBV30 forward primers with a C-beta reverse primer for about 11 cycles each. One entry per CDR3 protein, called by TCRdb with MiXCR from the multiplex PCR reads. This table has roughly 120,000 distinct CDR3 sequences, roughly 69% appearing once. Sequenced sample: liver tumor tissue from sampling region 1. Subset noted: tumor region T1, superior pole. The receptors come from an older woman with primary liver carcinoma and hepatitis B virus infection.

This chain joins TRBV11-2 and TRBJ1-2; a possible D gene is TRBD1 (5 bases). The CDR3 covers 12 residues. V dropped 9 bases and J dropped 5 bases, with 13 bases sitting between them. Germline V gene sequence: CDR1 SGHAT, CDR2 FQNNGV. The CDR3: CASSGTEYGYTF. CDR3 sequence (DNA): TGTGCCAGTTCCGGGACGGAATATGGCTACACCTTC.

Notes on this clonotype: The junction differs from germline at one of its ends, possibly a read error. The gene calls are TRBV11-2 and TRBJ1-6; no clear D gene. CDR3 size: 13 residues. Germline V lookup: CDR1 SGHAT, CDR2 FQNNGV. DNA for the CDR3: TGTGCCGGCAGCTTTGTAATGAATTCATCCCTTCACTTT. Its protein is CAGSFVMNSSLHF.

In regard to this clonotype: This may be a read error, as it is one base from a much larger clone. The V and J genes are TRBV4-1 and TRBJ1-1; D remains ambiguous. The CDR3 sequence is 14 residues long. CDR1 and CDR2 from the germline V gene are MGHRA and YSYEKL. Trimming pared 0 bases from V and 8 bases from J, leaving 13 bases between. In DNA, the CDR3 is TGCGCCAGCAGCCAAGACGACACCCGCCGCGAAGCTTTCTTT. It yields the protein CASSQDDTRREAFF.

This clonotype counts as medium-sized. The chain combines TRBV11-3 with TRBJ1-1; maybe TRBD1 (5 bases). Trimming stripped 5 bases from V and 0 bases from J, with 13 bases between. Per germline, CDR1 SGHNT and CDR2 YENEEA. The CDR3 consists of 15 residues. The DNA of the CDR3 is TGTGCCAGCAGCCCCCCACGGGGCTTGAACACTGAAGCTTTCTTT. It encodes CASSPPRGLNTEAFF.

This clonotype was recorded once. The conserved closing phenylalanine or tryptophan is absent in this CDR3, likely reflecting a read error. The chain employs TRBV29-1 and TRBJ2-1, with a tentative D call TRBD2 (5 bases). The CDR3 runs to 15 residues. Germline V lookup: CDR1 SQVTM, CDR2 ANQGSEA. CDR3 coding DNA: TGCAGGGTTGAAGACGGGATTGTCATGGGGAATGAGCAGTTCATC. Its protein product is CRVEDGIVMGNEQFI.

Remarks on this clonotype: One end of the junction is discordant with germline, which a read error may explain. The V call is TRBV11-3, the J call TRBJ2-3; TRBD1 matches 8 bases. CDR1 and CDR2 from the germline V gene are SGHNT and YENEEA. The CDR3 contains 16 residues. In DNA, the CDR3 is TGTCCCAGCAGCCCCCGACAGGGGTCAAGCACTGATACGCAATATTTT. Protein sequence: CPSSPRQGSSTDTQYF.

Concerning this clonotype: This clone may be a read error of a much larger clone one base away. The V gene is TRBV29-1, the J gene TRBJ2-7; the match to TRBD2 covers 7 bases. The CDR3 is 12 residues long. Per the germline V gene, CDR1 is SQVTM and CDR2 is ANQGSEA. Unmatched junction bases numbered 11, after V lost 8 bases and J lost 7 bases. CDR3 DNA: TGCAGCATTGGGGCTAGCGGTTATGAGCAGTACTTC. Its translation is CSIGASGYEQYF.

Of note for this clonotype: One end of the junction varies from germline; a read error may be responsible. This sequence joins TRBV11-2 and TRBJ2-1; TRBD2 agrees at 14 bases. The CDR3 length is 17 residues. Germline CDR1 is SGHAT and CDR2 is FQNNGV. The CDR3 loop is CACSRRLAGGPGDEKFF. As DNA, the CDR3 is TGCGCCTGCAGCAGGAGACTAGCGGGAGGGCCGGGGGATGAGAAGTTCTTC. Full variable domain (missing parts from reference TRBV11-2 and TRBJ2-1): EAGVAQSPRYKIIEKRQSVAFWCNPISGHATLYWYQQILGQGPKLLIQFQNNGVVDDSQLPKDRFSAERLKGVDSTLKIQPAKLEDSAVYLCACSRRLAGGPGDEKFFGPGTRLTVL.

Note on this clonotype: The CDR3 ends on some other residue instead of the conserved phenylalanine or tryptophan, so this is likely a read error. It is unclear where the CDR3 begins or ends on the DNA, so no DNA is shown, and the CDR3 is as TCRdb lists it. The rearrangement joins TRBV11-2 to TRBJ2-5. CDR1 is SGHAT and CDR2 is FQNNGV in the germline V gene. The CDR3 numbers 15 amino acids, ends counted. The CDR3 loop reads CASSLVSRSAETRYI.

This clonotype occurred a few times. The CDR3, as DNA: TGTGCCTGGAGTTTTCAGGGAATGGACACCATATATTTT. As protein: CAWSFQGMDTIYF. The V call is TRBV30, the J call TRBJ1-3, with a tentative D call TRBD1 (5 bases). CDR1 and CDR2 (germline): GTSNPN, SVGIG (reference sequence). With 2 bases removed from V and 8 bases from J, the gap between germline ends came to 13 bases. CDR3 size: 13 residues.

This clonotype was counted once. The rearrangement joins TRBV28 to TRBJ1-2; D is possibly TRBD1 (6 bases). The V gene's germline CDR1 is MDHEN and CDR2 SYDVKM. With 2 bases removed from V and 7 bases from J, the gap between germline ends came to 11 bases. The CDR3 spans 13 residues. In DNA form, the CDR3 reads TGTGCCAGCAGTTTAATGGGGGCGCGTGGCTACACCTTC. Translated, it gives CASSLMGARGYTF.

With regard to this clonotype: Just one base apart from a much larger clone, this may be a read error. V is TRBV6-5 and J is TRBJ1-5; possibly TRBD1 for D (6 bases). Germline V CDR1 and CDR2: MNHEY, SVGAGI. The CDR3 is made up of 14 amino acids. The DNA for the CDR3 is TGTGCCAGCAGGCGGCGGGGGGGGCATCAGCCCCAGCAGTTT. Translating it yields CASRRRGGHQPQQF.

This clonotype showed up many times. This chain uses TRBV11-2 with TRBJ2-7; TRBD1 matches at 8 bases. Losses at the gene ends were 4 bases for V and 6 bases for J; bases not matched to a gene: 5. In germline, CDR1 is SGHAT, CDR2 FQNNGV. CDR3 length: 13 amino acids. This chain's CDR3 is CASSSGGGFEQYF. CDR3 in DNA: TGTGCCAGCAGCTCAGGGGGCGGCTTCGAGCAGTACTTC.

A word on this clonotype: Being one base from a much bigger clone, this may be a read error. V and J are TRBV29-1 and TRBJ1-1, with no clear D. Germline CDR1 SQVTM, CDR2 ANQGSEA. The CDR3 contains 14 residues. The CDR3 sequence: CSASWVDKNTEAIF. The CDR3 nucleotides are TGCAGCGCCTCATGGGTAGATAAGAACACTGAAGCTATCTTT.

As to this clonotype: This CDR3 fails to terminate in the conserved phenylalanine or tryptophan, so it likely reflects a read error. The rearrangement links TRBV29-1 to TRBJ2-3, with TRBD2 identical over 8 bases. V was clipped by 6 bases and J by 1 base; unmatched bases: 3. Looked up from germline, CDR1 is SQVTM and CDR2 is ANQGSEA. The CDR3 runs to 13 residues. CDR3 region: CSVLREGTDTQYY. DNA for the CDR3: TGCAGCGTCCTGCGGGAGGGCACAGATACGCAGTATTAT.

This clonotype was recorded many times. This sequence joins TRBV12-3 or TRBV12-4 and TRBJ1-6; 7 bases align to TRBD1. The CDR3 length is 14 residues. J lost 7 bases, V lost 6 bases, and 6 bases had no gene match. This chain's CDR3 is CASRDRAWNSPLHF. The CDR3 DNA reads TGTGCCAGCAGAGACAGGGCGTGGAATTCACCCCTCCACTTT.

About this clonotype: A single base separates this from a much larger clone, so it may be a read error. The chain joins TRBV6-5 to TRBJ1-1, with TRBD1 matching over 9 bases. Looked up from germline, CDR1 is MNHEY and CDR2 is SVGAGI. CDR3 size: 14 residues. CDR3: CTSRQQGANTEAFF. The DNA for the CDR3 is TGTACCAGCAGGCAACAGGGGGCTAACACTGAAGCTTTCTTT.

This clonotype has only a few counts. A much larger clone lies a single base off, so this may be a read error. The CDR3 loop reads CSVKLVSEQYF. The CDR3, as DNA: TGCAGCGTAAAGCTGGTAAGCGAGCAGTACTTC. The chain recombines TRBV29-1 with TRBJ2-7; D is unclear. The CDR3 totals 11 residues. CDR1 is SQVTM and CDR2 is ANQGSEA in the germline V gene. Trimming pared 6 bases from V and 6 bases from J, leaving 12 bases between.